This T cell receptor (beta chain) was captured by sequencing in a study of blood T cell repertoires in COVID-19. Study summary: COVID-19 samples, acute and convalescent, were from the United States, Italy and Spain. PBMCs, B-cell-depleted T cells, or T cells were the source of the cDNA or gDNA that made up the material.

The CDR3 totals 12 residues. From germline, CDR1 is LGHNT and CDR2 FRNRAP. Trimming took off 2 bases at V and 14 bases at J, with 15 bases between the two ends. In the original analysis: Estimates of nucleated cell counts were drawn from the amplification of reference gene primers. TCRdb's table, derived via immunoSEQ multiplex PCR, lists solely in-frame clones and lacks some. From that table come the V and J calls and clone size; the DNA was used to work out D and trimming. The data hold hundreds of thousands of clones, with approximately 90% observed a single time. This clonotype was sampled from a young woman with acute or convalescent COVID-19. The V and J genes are TRBV12-5 and TRBJ2-5, with D possibly TRBD1 on 5 matching bases. The material sequenced was peripheral blood. CDR3 in amino acids: CASGLRVGPCYF. The DNA for the CDR3 is TGTGCTAGTGGTTTGAGGGTGGGGCCCTGCTACTTC.